This TCR beta chain was captured in a study of blood T cell repertoires in COVID-19 (TCRdb year 2020). For the study in its entirety: Collaborator samples came from the United States, Italy and Spain and covered acute and convalescent phases of COVID-19. Where HLA class I and class II types were available, the types were taken from metadata supplied by the sample provider, not from assay-based typing. The samples were drawn from the first 160 participants of the ongoing ImmuneRACE study and from 1,254 subjects provided by 6 global collaborators. The prospective study material was composed of cDNA or gDNA derived from T cells, B-cell-depleted T cells, or PBMCs. Nearly every sample came with metadata listing a de-identified subject ID, COVID-19 status, age in years and sex. The repertoires were released in a freely available public database meant as a resource for research on the immune response to SARS-CoV-2. Deeply sampled blood TCRbeta repertoires from subjects exposed to, actively infected with, or recovered from COVID-19 were included in the dataset.

Beyond this particular receptor, the publication reports: Clinical and demographic metadata were provided uncurated, with the amount varying by source and participant.

The collaborating institutions used their own protocols to collect whole blood in K2EDTA tubes. For TCRbeta analysis, collaborators shipped samples as frozen whole blood, isolated PBMCs, or DNA extracted from either of those sample types. TCRbeta CDR3 regions were amplified from genomic DNA by means of the immunoSEQ Assay, a bias-controlled multiplex PCR. The paper's data handling went like this. The number of nucleated cells in each sample was estimated by amplification of reference gene primers within the assay. To quantify the absolute abundance of each unique TCRbeta CDR3 rearrangement, sequence reads were collapsed and filtered. For each sample, productive Simpson clonality was calculated as the square root of Simpson's diversity index across productive rearrangements. TCRdb holds this immuneACCESS table with in-frame rearrangements only. Some clones are missing; in checked studies, unresolved V genes explain under half, and the rest has no known cause. The DNA was the basis for D and trimming; V, J and clone size are from that table. In this sample the table shows more than 95,000 clones, 70% to 90% of which occur a single time. Together, the top ten hold 10% to 15% of the sample.

Note on this clone: What this receptor recognizes is not known. One base away there is no much larger clone; base qualities are not given.

The V end loses 6 bases and the J end loses 9 bases, and a stretch of 13 bases separates them. The CDR3, cysteine through phenylalanine, is 12 amino acids long. Only the CDR3 region is kept as DNA, spanning 36 bases read in frame from base 1. The sample comprised peripheral blood. The TCR originated in a woman aged 55-69 years in a cohort sampled during active or convalescent COVID-19. The sequence links TRBV12-3 or TRBV12-4 to TRBJ2-3; TRBD1 might be the D gene, on 7 matching bases. The CDR3 region reads CASRAGGGTQYF. The DNA sequence follows: TGTGCCAGCAGGGCAGGGGGAGGCACGCAGTATTTT.